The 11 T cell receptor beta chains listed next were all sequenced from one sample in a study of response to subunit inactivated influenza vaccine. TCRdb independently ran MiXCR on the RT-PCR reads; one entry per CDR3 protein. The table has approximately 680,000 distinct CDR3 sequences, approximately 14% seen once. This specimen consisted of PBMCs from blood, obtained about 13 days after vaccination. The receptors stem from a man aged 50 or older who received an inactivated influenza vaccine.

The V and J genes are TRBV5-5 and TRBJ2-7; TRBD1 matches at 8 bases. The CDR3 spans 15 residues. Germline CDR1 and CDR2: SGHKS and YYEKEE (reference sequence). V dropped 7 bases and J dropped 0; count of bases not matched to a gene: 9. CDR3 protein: CASGSGGLSSYEQYF. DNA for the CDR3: TGTGCCAGCGGCTCAGGGGGCCTCTCCTCCTACGAGCAGTACTTC.

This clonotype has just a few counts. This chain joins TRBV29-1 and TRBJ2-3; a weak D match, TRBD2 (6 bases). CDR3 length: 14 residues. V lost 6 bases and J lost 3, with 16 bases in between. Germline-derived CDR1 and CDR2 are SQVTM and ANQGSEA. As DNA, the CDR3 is TGCAGCGTGGCTCCGGGGGACTCTACAGATACGCAGTATTTT. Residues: CSVAPGDSTDTQYF.

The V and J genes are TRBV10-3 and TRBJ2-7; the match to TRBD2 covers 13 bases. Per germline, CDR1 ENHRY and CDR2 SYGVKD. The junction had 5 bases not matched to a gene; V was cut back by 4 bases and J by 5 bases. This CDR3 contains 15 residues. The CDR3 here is CAISGGLAGAHEQYF. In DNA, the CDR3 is TGTGCCATCAGTGGCGGACTAGCGGGAGCCCACGAGCAGTACTTC.

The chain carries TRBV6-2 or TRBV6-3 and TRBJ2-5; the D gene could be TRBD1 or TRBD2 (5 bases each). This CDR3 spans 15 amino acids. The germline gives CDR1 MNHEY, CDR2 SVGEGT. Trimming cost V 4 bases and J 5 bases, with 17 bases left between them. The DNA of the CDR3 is TGTGCCAGCAGTTGGGGGAATAGTGATTGGGAGACCCAGTACTTC. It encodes CASSWGNSDWETQYF.

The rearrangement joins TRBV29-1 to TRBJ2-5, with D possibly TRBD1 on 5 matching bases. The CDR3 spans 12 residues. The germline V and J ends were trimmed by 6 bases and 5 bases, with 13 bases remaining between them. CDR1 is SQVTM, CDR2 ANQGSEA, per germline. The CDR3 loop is CSVGRDLETQYF. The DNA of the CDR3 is TGCAGCGTGGGCAGGGATCTGGAGACCCAGTACTTC.

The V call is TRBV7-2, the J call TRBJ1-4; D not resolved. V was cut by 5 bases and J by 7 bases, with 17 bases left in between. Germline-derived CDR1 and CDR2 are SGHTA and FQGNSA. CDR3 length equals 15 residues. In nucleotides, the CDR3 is TGTGCCAGCAGCCCCGACCTAGGATCTACTGAAAAACTGTTTTTT. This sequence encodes CASSPDLGSTEKLFF.

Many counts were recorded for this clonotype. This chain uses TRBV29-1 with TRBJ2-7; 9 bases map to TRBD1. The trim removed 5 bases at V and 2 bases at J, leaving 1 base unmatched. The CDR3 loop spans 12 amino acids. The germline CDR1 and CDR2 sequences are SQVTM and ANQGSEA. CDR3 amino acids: CSVRQGAYEQYF. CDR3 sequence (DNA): TGCAGCGTTCGACAGGGGGCCTACGAGCAGTACTTC.

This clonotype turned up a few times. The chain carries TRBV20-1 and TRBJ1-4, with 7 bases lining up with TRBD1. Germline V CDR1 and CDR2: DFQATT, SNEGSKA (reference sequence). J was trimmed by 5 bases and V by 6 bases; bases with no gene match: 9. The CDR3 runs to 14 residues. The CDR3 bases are TGCAGTGCGCAGACCGGGACAGACAATGAAAAACTGTTTTTT. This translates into CSAQTGTDNEKLFF.

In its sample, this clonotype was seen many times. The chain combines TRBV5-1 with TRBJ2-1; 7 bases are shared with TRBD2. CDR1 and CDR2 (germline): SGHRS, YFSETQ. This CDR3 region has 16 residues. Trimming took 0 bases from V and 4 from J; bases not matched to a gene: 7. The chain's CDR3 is CASSLVGGPSYNEQFF. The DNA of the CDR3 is TGCGCCAGCAGCTTGGTGGGAGGGCCTAGTTACAATGAGCAGTTCTTC.

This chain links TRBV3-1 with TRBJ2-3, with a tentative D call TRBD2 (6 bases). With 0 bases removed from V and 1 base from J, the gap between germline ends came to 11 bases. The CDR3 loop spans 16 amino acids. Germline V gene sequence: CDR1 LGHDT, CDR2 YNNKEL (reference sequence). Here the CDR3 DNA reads TGTGCCAGCAGCCAAGACCGCGGGACTGGCACAGATACGCAGTATTTT. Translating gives CASSQDRGTGTDTQYF.

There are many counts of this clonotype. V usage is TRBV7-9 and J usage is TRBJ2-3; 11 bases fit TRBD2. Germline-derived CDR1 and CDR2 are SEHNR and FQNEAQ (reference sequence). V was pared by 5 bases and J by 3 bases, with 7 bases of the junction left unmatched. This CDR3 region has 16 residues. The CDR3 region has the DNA TGTGCCAGCAGCGGAGGAACTAGCGGGAGAACAGATACGCAGTATTTT. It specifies CASSGGTSGRTDTQYF.